Following are 27 T cell receptor beta chains from one sample sequenced in a study of control samples from healthy donors and cancer patients. Sequencing was performed with immunoSEQ multiplex PCR; in TCRdb, only in-frame clones are kept and a portion is missing. The table includes approximately 140,000 clones, about 85% detected once. Sequenced sample: blood. The receptors stem from a woman between 25 and 40 years old in good health.

The J gene is TRBJ2-1, the V gene TRBV10-3; TRBD2 aligns across 7 bases. The CDR3 has 18 amino acids. Trimming at V came to 0 bases and at J to 2 bases, leaving 10 bases not matched to a gene. Germline V gene sequence: CDR1 ENHRY, CDR2 SYGVKD. The CDR3, as DNA: TGTGCCATCAGTGAGTCGATTGGGGAGGGAGTTCCCTACAATGAGCAGTTCTTC. It translates to CAISESIGEGVPYNEQFF.

The chain carries TRBV2 and TRBJ1-5; tentatively, D is TRBD1 (5 bases). Germline CDR1 is SNHLY and CDR2 is FYNNEI. V was pared by 8 bases and J by 5 bases, with 16 bases between. CDR3 length equals 14 residues. This CDR3 is CASSGTAADQPQHF. CDR3 DNA: TGTGCCAGCTCCGGGACGGCGGCCGATCAGCCCCAGCATTTT. Drawing the rest from reference TRBV2 and TRBJ1-5, the complete variable domain is EPEVTQTPSHQVTQMGQEVILRCVPISNHLYFYWYRQILGQKVEFLVSFYNNEISEKSEIFDDQFSVERPDGSNFTLKIRSTKLEDSAMYFCASSGTAADQPQHFGDGTRLSIL.

The chain uses TRBV6-5 and TRBJ2-1; no reliable D call. This CDR3 comprises 12 residues. The germline V gene encodes CDR1 MNHEY and CDR2 SVGAGI. Trimming pared 3 bases from V and 6 bases from J, leaving 6 bases between. CDR3 in amino acids: CASSYGPNEQFF. The CDR3 nucleotides read TGTGCCAGCAGTTATGGTCCCAATGAGCAGTTCTTC.

The CDR3 sequence: CASSMRTSGVHNEQFF. CDR3 nucleotides: TGTGCCAGCAGCATGAGAACTAGCGGGGTACACAATGAGCAGTTCTTC. This chain links TRBV7-8 with TRBJ2-1, with 10 positions matching TRBD2. V gave up 5 bases and J gave up 5 bases; unmatched junction bases: 9. CDR3 length: 16 residues. Per germline, CDR1 SGHVS and CDR2 FQNEAQ. The full variable domain, rest sourced from reference TRBV7-8 and TRBJ2-1, is GAGVSQSPRYKVAKRGQDVALRCDPISGHVSLFWYQQALGQGPEFLTYFQNEAQLDKSGLPSDRFFAERPEGSVSTLKIQRTQQEDSAVYLCASSMRTSGVHNEQFFGPGTRLTVL.

CDR3 nucleotides: TGCAGTGCTAGTTTGGGCAGGGAAACTGAAGCTTTCTTT. This codes for CSASLGRETEAFF. The chain has TRBV20-1 and TRBJ1-1, with D possibly TRBD1 on 5 matching bases. Looked up from germline, CDR1 is DFQATT and CDR2 is SNEGSKA (reference sequence). This CDR3 region has 13 residues. V shed 3 bases and J shed 5 bases, with 13 bases lying between them.

The chain joins TRBV7-9 to TRBJ1-1; D perhaps matches TRBD1 (5 bases). Germline-derived CDR1 and CDR2 are SEHNR and FQNEAQ (reference sequence). The CDR3 spans 15 residues. The V gene lost 5 bases and the J gene lost 2 bases, with 15 bases spanning the gap. The chain's CDR3 is CASSPPGTANTEAFF. CDR3 bases: TGTGCCAGCAGCCCCCCCGGGACGGCAAACACTGAAGCTTTCTTT.

This clone was recorded only once. This chain joins TRBV5-4 and TRBJ2-5; D possibly corresponds to TRBD2 (6 bases). Germline-derived CDR1 and CDR2 are SGHNT and YYREEE (reference sequence). Trimming pared 4 bases from V and 9 bases from J, leaving 19 bases between. This CDR3 has 14 amino acids. This CDR3 reads CASSLAGSTVAQYF. CDR3 bases: TGTGCCAGCAGCCTGGCGGGGTCGACCGTGGCCCAGTACTTC.

This chain connects TRBV21-1 to TRBJ2-7; the D call of TRBD1 is as the table states it, not checked on the DNA. TRBV21-1 is shown as a pseudogene. This CDR3 contains 12 residues. CDR3 region: CANTGSSYEQYF. CDR3 nucleotide sequence: TGTGCCAATACAGGGAGCTCCTACGAGCAGTACTTC.

The rearrangement links TRBV2 to TRBJ2-1; 10 positions agree with TRBD1. The germline V gene encodes CDR1 SNHLY and CDR2 FYNNEI. With 6 bases clipped from V and 1 base from J, the junction kept 3 bases outside the gene matches. The CDR3 is made up of 15 amino acids. The CDR3 spells CASSRDRGSYNEQFF. The CDR3 nucleotides read TGTGCCAGCAGCCGGGACAGGGGTTCCTACAATGAGCAGTTCTTC.

This chain connects TRBV29-1 to TRBJ2-5; TRBD2 matches 7 bases. The germline V gene encodes CDR1 SQVTM and CDR2 ANQGSEA. This CDR3 has 13 amino acids. The J segment lost 5 bases and the V segment lost 4 bases, leaving 7 bases of the junction unmatched. As DNA, the CDR3 is TGCAGCGTTGCTAGCGGTCGCCGCGAGACCCAGTACTTC. Its protein is CSVASGRRETQYF.

V and J are TRBV11-2 and TRBJ2-1, with D possibly matching TRBD1 (6 bases). V was shortened by 4 bases and J by 7 bases, with 17 bases between the two germline ends. The CDR3 runs to 15 residues. Per germline, CDR1 SGHAT and CDR2 FQNNGV. The CDR3 DNA is TGTGCCAGCAGCTACACCACAGGGAGCATTAATGAGCAGTTCTTC. Amino acid sequence: CASSYTTGSINEQFF.

The chain employs TRBV28 and TRBJ1-1; D gene ambiguous. The CDR3 sequence is 11 residues long. Deletions cut 6 bases from V and 5 bases from J, with 7 bases between. Germline V gene data show CDR1 as MDHEN and CDR2 as SYDVKM. For the CDR3, the DNA is TGTGCCAGCAGCCCGGGGACTGAAGCTTTCTTT. It is translated as CASSPGTEAFF.

This chain links TRBV30 with TRBJ1-1; 11 nucleotides line up with TRBD1. Germline CDR1 GTSNPN, CDR2 SVGIG (reference sequence). With V trimmed by 2 bases and J by 5 bases, 16 bases remained unmatched. The CDR3 is made up of 18 amino acids. The CDR3 nucleotides read TGTGCCTGGAGTTTAAATCTCGGGACAGGGGGTCTCGGGACTGAAGCTTTCTTT. This codes for CAWSLNLGTGGLGTEAFF.

The chain recombines TRBV3-1 (or the pseudogene TRBV3-2) with TRBJ2-7; 9 bases are a match to TRBD2. Germline V lookup: CDR1 LGHDT, CDR2 YNNKEL (reference sequence). Trimming cost V 3 bases and J 2 bases; bases outside gene matches: 2. The CDR3 covers 14 residues. The chain's CDR3 is CASSQTSGPYEQYF. The CDR3 DNA is TGTGCCAGCAGCCAGACTAGCGGACCCTACGAGCAGTACTTC.

V and J are TRBV3-1 (or the pseudogene TRBV3-2) and TRBJ2-5; weak D call: TRBD1 (5 bases). With 2 bases removed from V and 2 bases from J, the gap between germline ends came to 9 bases. The CDR3 spans 14 residues. Germline loops: CDR1 LGHDT, CDR2 YNNKEL (reference sequence). CDR3 residues: CASSQRGRQETQYF. CDR3 sequence (DNA): TGTGCCAGCAGCCAAAGGGGAAGGCAAGAGACCCAGTACTTC.

The rearrangement uses TRBV7-9 and TRBJ2-1; 7 bases align to TRBD1. V lost 5 bases to trimming and J lost 6 bases; unmatched junction nucleotides: 10. Germline CDR1 is SEHNR and CDR2 is FQNEAQ (reference sequence). The CDR3 covers 15 residues. In DNA form, the CDR3 reads TGTGCCAGCAGCATACTGACAGGGTCCGGCAATGAGCAGTTCTTC. Residues: CASSILTGSGNEQFF.

The chain carries TRBV6-6 and TRBJ2-3; 11 nucleotides line up with TRBD2. Germline V gene lookup returns CDR1 MNHNY and CDR2 SVGAGI (reference sequence). J was trimmed by 5 bases and V by 5 bases; bases with no gene match: 12. This CDR3 comprises 17 residues. The CDR3, as DNA: TGTGCCAGCAGTCCCCCTACTAGCGGGAGTGTCAGAGATACGCAGTATTTT. Its protein product is CASSPPTSGSVRDTQYF.

V and J are TRBV5-1 and TRBJ2-2; TRBD1 matches 10 bases. Trimming at V came to 6 bases and at J to 6 bases, leaving 8 bases not matched to a gene. The CDR3 is 15 residues long. Germline CDR1 is SGHRS and CDR2 is YFSETQ. The CDR3 region is CASTRTGGNAGELFF. CDR3 nucleotide sequence: TGCGCCAGCACCCGGACAGGGGGAAACGCCGGGGAGCTGTTTTTT.

The chain combines TRBV5-1 with TRBJ2-7, with no clear D. Germline V gene sequence: CDR1 SGHRS, CDR2 YFSETQ. Deletions cut 0 bases from V and 5 bases from J, with 12 bases between. The CDR3 consists of 14 residues. The CDR3 DNA follows: TGCGCCAGCAGCTTGGGGCTTAATGGGGACGAGCAGTACTTC. As protein: CASSLGLNGDEQYF.

In this sample, this clone turned up once. CDR3 sequence reads: CASSSDFNTEAFF. CDR3 nucleotides: TGTGCCAGCAGCTCAGACTTCAACACTGAAGCTTTCTTT. This chain joins TRBV11-1 and TRBJ1-1; the D is unclear. The CDR3 is made up of 13 amino acids. Between the trimmed V and J ends, which lost 4 bases and 2 bases, there was a span of 8 bases. Germline V lookup: CDR1 SGHAT, CDR2 FQDESV (reference sequence).

The chain joins TRBV3-1 (or the pseudogene TRBV3-2) to TRBJ1-2; D gene unclear. The V gene's germline CDR1 is LGHDT and CDR2 YNNKEL (reference sequence). The CDR3 sequence is 15 residues long. The germline V and J ends were trimmed by 0 bases and 7 bases, with 15 bases remaining between them. The DNA for the CDR3 is TGTGCCAGCAGCCAAGAGTCTATAGGGTTGCGTGGCTACACCTTC. This sequence encodes CASSQESIGLRGYTF.

V gene TRBV19 combines with J gene TRBJ1-5; D might be TRBD1 (5 bases). V shed 7 bases and J shed 7 bases, with 11 bases lying between them. Germline loops: CDR1 LNHDA, CDR2 SQIVND (reference sequence). The CDR3 loop spans 12 amino acids. CDR3 sequence (DNA): TGTGCCAGTAACATAGGGGCACAGCCCCAGCATTTT. It specifies CASNIGAQPQHF.

The V call is TRBV25-1, the J call TRBJ1-4, with no clear D. CDR3 length: 15 residues. V lost 4 bases to trimming and J lost 10 bases, with 19 bases between them. CDR1 is MGHDK and CDR2 is SYGVNS in the germline V gene. CDR3 sequence (DNA): TGTGCCAGCAGTGGGGAGAGCGCCATGATGGGAAAACTGTTTTTT. It yields the protein CASSGESAMMGKLFF.

The chain carries TRBV27 and TRBJ2-1; D may match TRBD1 or TRBD2 (5 bases each). Germline lookup yields CDR1 MNHEY and CDR2 SMNVEV (reference sequence). The V end was cut by 6 bases, the J end by 2 bases, with 14 bases between. The length of the CDR3 is 15 residues. CDR3 protein: CASRTGTRAYNEQFF. The CDR3 nucleotides read TGTGCCAGCAGAACCGGGACCAGAGCCTACAATGAGCAGTTCTTC.

The genes are TRBV5-4 and TRBJ2-5; a weak D match, TRBD1 (6 bases). The CDR3 is 15 residues long. V lost 0 bases and J lost 5, with 14 bases in between. The germline V gene has CDR1 SGHNT and CDR2 YYREEE (reference sequence). CDR3 coding DNA: TGTGCCAGCAGCTTGGATCCAGGGGATGGGGAGACCCAGTACTTC. Translating it yields CASSLDPGDGETQYF.

The chain links TRBV7-9 to TRBJ1-2; no clear D. The length of the CDR3 is 16 residues. In germline, CDR1 is SEHNR, CDR2 FQNEAQ (reference sequence). Trimming left V 2 bases short and J 3 bases short, with 16 bases between. This CDR3 reads CASSLFVGILDYGYTF. CDR3 in DNA: TGTGCCAGCAGCTTATTCGTTGGGATCTTAGACTATGGCTACACCTTC.

The sample holds one count of this clone. The chain carries TRBV18 and TRBJ2-7; 7 bases are shared with TRBD1. V lost 4 bases and J lost 1; bases outside the gene matches: 4. Germline CDR1 reads KGHSH; CDR2 reads LQKENI. The CDR3 is 14 amino acids. CDR3 sequence (DNA): TGTGCCAGCTCACGAACACAGGGGTCCTACGAGCAGTACTTC. Translation gives CASSRTQGSYEQYF. The complete variable domain, with remaining parts taken from reference TRBV18 and TRBJ2-7, reads NAGVMQNPRHLVRRRGQEARLRCSPMKGHSHVYWYRQLPEEGLKFMVYLQKENIIDESGMPKERFSAEFPKEGPSILRIQQVVRGDSAAYFCASSRTQGSYEQYFGPGTRLTVT.